These 19 T cell receptor beta chains originate from one sample sequenced in a study of blood T cell repertoires in COVID-19. The protocol was immunoSEQ multiplex PCR, while the TCRdb copy is restricted to in-frame clones and leaves out a portion. This sample has roughly 90,000 clones, with around 92% found just once. Sequencing was done on a sample of peripheral blood. The receptors were gathered from a man aged 45-65 years with COVID-19, enrolled during active disease.

The CDR3 loop is CSVDLDRMETQYF. For the CDR3, the DNA is TGCAGCGTTGACCTGGACAGGATGGAGACCCAGTACTTC. The chain couples TRBV29-1 to TRBJ2-5; 7 positions agree with TRBD1. Looked up from germline, CDR1 is SQVTM and CDR2 is ANQGSEA. This CDR3 contains 13 residues. Germline trimming cut 3 bases from V and 5 bases from J; bases unmatched to any gene: 6.

The chain employs TRBV13 and TRBJ2-5; tentatively, D is TRBD2 (6 bases). Trimming removed 2 bases at V and 5 bases at J, with 12 bases between. CDR1 PRHDT and CDR2 FYEKMQ come from the germline V gene (reference sequence). The CDR3 sequence is 14 residues long. Written as DNA, the CDR3 is TGTGCCAGCAGCTTATGGGCGGGGCGGGAGACCCAGTACTTC. Its protein product is CASSLWAGRETQYF.

J is TRBJ1-6 and V is TRBV28, with D possibly matching TRBD1 (5 bases). V lost 5 bases and J 10 bases, leaving 18 bases between the germline ends. Germline V lookup: CDR1 MDHEN, CDR2 SYDVKM. This CDR3 spans 15 amino acids. CDR3 loop: CASSSGTVRHSPLHF. The DNA of the CDR3 is TGTGCCAGCAGTAGCGGGACGGTTCGCCACTCACCCCTCCACTTT.

The V call is TRBV6-1, the J call TRBJ1-4; possible D gene TRBD1, 5 bases. Trimming removed 0 bases at V and 7 bases at J, with 15 bases between. The germline V gene has CDR1 MNHNS and CDR2 SASEGT. This CDR3 comprises 16 residues. CDR3: CASSEAPVGQGEKLFF. DNA for the CDR3: TGTGCCAGCAGTGAAGCCCCCGTGGGGCAAGGTGAAAAACTGTTTTTT.

This CDR3 reads CASSLGSSRGSTDTQYF. The CDR3 DNA follows: TGCGCCAGCAGCTTGGGGTCTAGCCGGGGGAGCACAGATACGCAGTATTTT. This chain links TRBV5-1 with TRBJ2-3; TRBD2 is a possible D gene (6 bases). Trimming shortened V by 0 bases and J by 0 bases, and 14 bases separated the two germline ends. Germline CDR1 is SGHRS and CDR2 is YFSETQ. This CDR3 has 17 amino acids.

This sequence joins TRBV28 and TRBJ2-5; 12 bases align to TRBD2. J gave up 4 bases and V 5 bases, and 8 bases lay outside the gene matches. From germline, CDR1 is MDHEN and CDR2 SYDVKM. This CDR3 has 16 residues. CDR3 residues: CASSQNLAGGLETQYF. The CDR3 bases are TGTGCCAGCAGTCAAAACCTAGCGGGGGGGCTAGAGACCCAGTACTTC.

This clone has just a few counts. The chain joins TRBV19 to TRBJ1-2; D gene ambiguous. Germline V gene data show CDR1 as LNHDA and CDR2 as SQIVND (reference sequence). Trimming took 0 bases from V and 7 from J, leaving 9 bases between them. This CDR3 spans 13 amino acids. CDR3 amino acids: CASSIEGRGGYTF. The CDR3 nucleotides are TGTGCCAGTAGTATAGAGGGCCGGGGTGGCTACACCTTC. Looking up the rest from reference TRBV19 and TRBJ1-2 gives the full variable domain: DGGITQSPKYLFRKEGQNVTLSCEQNLNHDAMYWYRQDPGQGLRLIYYSQIVNDFQKGDIAEGYSVSREKKESFPLTVTSAQKNPTAFYLCASSIEGRGGYTFGSGTRLTVV.

This clone appeared a single time. The chain has TRBV6-1 and TRBJ1-5; D may be TRBD1 (5 bases). The ends were cut back, 2 bases at V and 9 bases at J, with 17 bases in the middle. The CDR3 covers 15 residues. Germline CDR1 MNHNS, CDR2 SASEGT. In DNA form, the CDR3 reads TGTGCCAGCAGTGAACTCGGCAGGGATAAATCGCCCCAGCATTTT. Translated: CASSELGRDKSPQHF.

The rearrangement links TRBV7-2 to TRBJ2-3; D remains unclear. The CDR3 totals 13 residues. V was shortened by 5 bases and J by 2 bases, with 8 bases between the two germline ends. Per the germline V gene, CDR1 is SGHTA and CDR2 is FQGNSA. The CDR3 protein is CASSLTPTDTQYF. CDR3 in DNA: TGTGCCAGCAGCCTTACACCCACAGATACGCAGTATTTT. The full variable domain, rest sourced from reference TRBV7-2 and TRBJ2-3, is GAGVSQSPSNKVTEKGKDVELRCDPISGHTALYWYRQSLGQGLEFLIYFQGNSAPDKSGLPSDRFSAERTGGSVSTLTIQRTQQEDSAVYLCASSLTPTDTQYFGPGTRLTVL.

This chain joins TRBV27 and TRBJ1-1; TRBD1 might be the D (5 bases). Germline V gene sequence: CDR1 MNHEY, CDR2 SMNVEV (reference sequence). V was clipped by 6 bases and J by 0 bases, with 17 bases between them. This CDR3 is 16 amino acids long. CDR3 DNA sequence: TGTGCCAGCAGGGTCTTCGGGGGATCCATGAACACTGAAGCTTTCTTT. As protein: CASRVFGGSMNTEAFF.

As DNA, the CDR3 is TGTGCCGCAGCCCGGGGGGGGGACACTGAAGCTTTCTTT. Amino acids: CAAARGGDTEAFF. This chain links TRBV30 with TRBJ1-1, with a weak D call TRBD1 (5 bases). The length of the CDR3 is 13 residues. Per germline, CDR1 GTSNPN and CDR2 SVGIG (reference sequence). Trimming shortened V by 8 bases and J by 3 bases, and 16 bases separated the two germline ends.

This rearrangement joins TRBV29-1 to TRBJ1-2; TRBD1 matches 9 bases. The CDR3 contains 13 residues. J was trimmed by 1 base and V by 7 bases; bases with no gene match: 4. CDR1 SQVTM and CDR2 ANQGSEA come from the germline V gene. CDR3 sequence: CSAGQGNNYGYTF. CDR3 nucleotides: TGCAGCGCGGGACAGGGAAATAACTATGGCTACACCTTC.

J is TRBJ1-3 and V is TRBV10-2; TRBD1 aligns across 9 bases. The length of the CDR3 is 14 residues. Germline V gene data show CDR1 as WSHSY and CDR2 as SAAADI. Germline trimming cut 10 bases from V and 5 bases from J; bases unmatched to any gene: 9. The CDR3 reads CATKDRGIRNTIYF. DNA of the CDR3: TGCGCCACCAAGGACAGGGGAATTAGAAACACCATATATTTT.

As concerns this clone: The junction departs from the called germline gene at one end, perhaps through a read error. The gene calls are TRBV7-7 and TRBJ2-7, with 8 bases lining up with TRBD1. The CDR3 spans 16 residues. CDR1 is SSHAT and CDR2 is FNYEAQ in the germline V gene (reference sequence). CDR3 nucleotides: TGTGCTAGCAGCGCATTGGACCCAGGGCAGGGGGCCGAGCAGTACTTC. Translating it yields CASSALDPGQGAEQYF.

The chain combines TRBV3-1 (or the pseudogene TRBV3-2) with TRBJ2-2; 7 nucleotides align to TRBD2. Trimming took 3 bases from V and 2 from J; bases not matched to a gene: 6. Per germline, CDR1 LGHDT and CDR2 YNNKEL (reference sequence). This CDR3 region has 16 residues. The CDR3 coding sequence is TGTGCCAGCAGCCAGGGAACTAGCGTAAACACCGGGGAGCTGTTTTTT. Translation gives CASSQGTSVNTGELFF.

This rearrangement joins TRBV5-1 to TRBJ1-6; tentatively, D is TRBD1 (5 bases). Germline values: CDR1 SGHRS, CDR2 YFSETQ. This CDR3 is 18 amino acids long. V was trimmed by 0 bases and J by 0 bases, leaving 13 bases between them. CDR3 sequence reads: CASSLVQGPSSYNSPLHF. The CDR3 DNA follows: TGCGCCAGCAGCTTGGTTCAGGGCCCGAGCTCCTATAATTCACCCCTCCACTTT.

The chain uses TRBV10-3 and TRBJ1-4, with D unclear. Germline lookup yields CDR1 ENHRY and CDR2 SYGVKD. The V gene lost 4 bases and the J gene lost 8 bases, with 11 bases spanning the gap. CDR3 length: 13 residues. The CDR3 loop is CAISVSLGEKLFF. CDR3 DNA: TGTGCCATCAGTGTATCCCTCGGGGAAAAACTGTTTTTT.

V gene TRBV7-6 combines with J gene TRBJ2-1, with 12 bases aligning to TRBD2. Germline V gene lookup returns CDR1 SGHVS and CDR2 FNYEAQ. The trim removed 5 bases at V and 7 bases at J, leaving 6 bases unmatched. The CDR3 is 15 amino acids. The CDR3 DNA is TGTGCCAGCAGCCCTAGCGGGGGGGCGGGTAATGAGCAGTTCTTC. Translated: CASSPSGGAGNEQFF.

Here the CDR3 DNA reads TGTGCCAGCACCCAGGACAACTATGAGCAGTTCTTC. The encoded protein is CASTQDNYEQFF. The gene calls are TRBV3-1 (or the pseudogene TRBV3-2) and TRBJ2-1; D is perhaps TRBD1 (5 bases). Deletions cut 7 bases from V and 8 bases from J, with 12 bases between. The germline gives CDR1 LGHDT, CDR2 YNNKEL (reference sequence). The CDR3 contains 12 residues.